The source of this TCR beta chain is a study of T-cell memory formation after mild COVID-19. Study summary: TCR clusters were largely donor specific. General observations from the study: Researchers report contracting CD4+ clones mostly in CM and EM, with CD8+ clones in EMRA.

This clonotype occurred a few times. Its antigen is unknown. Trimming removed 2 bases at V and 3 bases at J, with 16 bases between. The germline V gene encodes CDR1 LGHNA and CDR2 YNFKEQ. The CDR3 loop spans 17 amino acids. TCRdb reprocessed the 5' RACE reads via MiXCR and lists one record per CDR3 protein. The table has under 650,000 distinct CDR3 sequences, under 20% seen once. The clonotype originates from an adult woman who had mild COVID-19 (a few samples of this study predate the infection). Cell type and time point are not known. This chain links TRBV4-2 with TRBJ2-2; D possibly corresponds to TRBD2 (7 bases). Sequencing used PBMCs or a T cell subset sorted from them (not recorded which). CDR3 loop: CASSQNPGGDDTGELFF. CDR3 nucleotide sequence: TGTGCCAGCAGCCAAAACCCGGGGGGCGATGACACCGGGGAGCTGTTTTTT.